The clone carrying this TCR beta chain has more than one count but fewer than ten. Antigen: not known. The sample comes from a study of CD8 T cells in ankylosing spondylitis. This CDR3 has 11 residues. Per germline, CDR1 SEHNR and CDR2 FQNEAQ (reference sequence). V lost 5 bases to trimming and J lost 6 bases, with 4 bases between them. A quantitative 5'-RACE method, one with molecular barcodes, was used to make TCR beta libraries. TCRdb re-called the 5' RACE reads with MiXCR, one entry per CDR3 protein. The sample yields roughly 180,000 distinct CDR3 sequences, around 10% seen once. Findings and caveats of the study: Certain motif variants had earlier appeared in reactive arthritis synovial fluid and blood. Ankylosing spondylitis blood appeared to be characterized by a TCR beta motif of about 8 highly homologous variants. Disease-associated clones were reportedly significantly overrepresented in matched ankylosing spondylitis synovial fluid.

Sequencing was performed on blood, either unsorted or a sorted T cell fraction (not recorded which). The clonotype originates from a male donor with ankylosing spondylitis or in good health (not recorded which). This chain connects TRBV7-9 to TRBJ2-2; no reliable D call. As DNA, the CDR3 is TGTGCCAGCAGCCCGGCCGGGGAGCTGTTTTTT. Amino acids: CASSPAGELFF.